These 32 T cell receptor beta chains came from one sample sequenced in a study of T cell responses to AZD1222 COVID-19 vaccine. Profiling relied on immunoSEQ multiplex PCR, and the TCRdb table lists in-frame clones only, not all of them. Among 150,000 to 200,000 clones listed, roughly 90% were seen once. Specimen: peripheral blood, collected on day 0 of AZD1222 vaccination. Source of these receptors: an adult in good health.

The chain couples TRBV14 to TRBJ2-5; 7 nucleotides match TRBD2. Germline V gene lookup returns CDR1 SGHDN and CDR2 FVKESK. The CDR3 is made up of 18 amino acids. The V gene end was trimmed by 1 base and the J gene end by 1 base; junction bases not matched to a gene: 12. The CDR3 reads CASSQAHLAGAIQETQYF. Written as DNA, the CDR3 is TGTGCCAGCAGCCAAGCCCACCTGGCGGGAGCGATCCAAGAGACCCAGTACTTC.

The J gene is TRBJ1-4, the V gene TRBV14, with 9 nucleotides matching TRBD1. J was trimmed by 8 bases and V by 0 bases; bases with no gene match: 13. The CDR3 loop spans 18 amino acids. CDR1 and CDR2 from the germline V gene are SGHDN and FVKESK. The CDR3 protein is CASSQDEVTWTGVEKLFF. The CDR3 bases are TGTGCCAGCAGCCAAGATGAGGTTACCTGGACAGGGGTCGAAAAACTGTTTTTT.

CDR3 in DNA: TGCAGCGGACATTGGCCGGGGGCGGCTGAAGCTTTCTTT. Translating gives CSGHWPGAAEAFF. This chain joins TRBV29-1 and TRBJ1-1, with D maybe TRBD1 (6 bases). Germline V CDR1 and CDR2: SQVTM, ANQGSEA. Trimming took off 7 bases at V and 6 bases at J, with 18 bases between the two ends. CDR3 length equals 13 residues. Based on the CDR3 plus reference TRBV29-1 and TRBJ1-1, the full variable domain is SAVISQKPSRDICQRGTSLTIQCQVDSQVTMMFWYRQQPGQSLTLIATANQGSEATYESGFVIDKFPISRPNLTFSTLTVSNMSPEDSSIYLCSGHWPGAAEAFFGQGTRLTVV.

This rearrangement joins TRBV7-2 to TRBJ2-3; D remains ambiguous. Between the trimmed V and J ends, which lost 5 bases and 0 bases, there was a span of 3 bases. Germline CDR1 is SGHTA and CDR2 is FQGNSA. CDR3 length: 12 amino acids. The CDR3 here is CASSASTDTQYF. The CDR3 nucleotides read TGTGCCAGCAGCGCTAGCACAGATACGCAGTATTTT.

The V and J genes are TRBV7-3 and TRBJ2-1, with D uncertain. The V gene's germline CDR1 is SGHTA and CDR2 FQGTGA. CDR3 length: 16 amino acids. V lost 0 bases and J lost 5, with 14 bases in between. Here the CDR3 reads CASSLTQAHVNNEQFF. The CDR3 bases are TGTGCCAGCAGCTTAACCCAAGCTCACGTTAACAATGAGCAGTTCTTC.

The CDR3 here is CASSLGVRQETQYF. DNA for the CDR3: TGTGCCAGCAGTCTCGGGGTACGTCAAGAGACCCAGTACTTC. The chain has TRBV27 and TRBJ2-5, with D possibly matching TRBD2 (5 bases). Germline values: CDR1 MNHEY, CDR2 SMNVEV (reference sequence). This CDR3 region has 14 residues. V lost 5 bases and J 2 bases, leaving 12 bases between the germline ends.

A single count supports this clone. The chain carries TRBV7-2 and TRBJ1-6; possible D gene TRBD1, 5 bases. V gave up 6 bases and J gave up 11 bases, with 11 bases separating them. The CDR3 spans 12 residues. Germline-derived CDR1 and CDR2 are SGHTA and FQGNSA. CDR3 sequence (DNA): TGTGCCAGCAGTTACGGGGGAACACCCCTCCACTTT. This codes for CASSYGGTPLHF.

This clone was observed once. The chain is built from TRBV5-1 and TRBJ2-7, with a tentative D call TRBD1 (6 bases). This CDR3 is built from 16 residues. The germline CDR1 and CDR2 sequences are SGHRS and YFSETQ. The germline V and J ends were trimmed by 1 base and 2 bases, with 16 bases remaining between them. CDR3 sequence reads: CASSLNQGIRTYEQYF. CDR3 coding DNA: TGCGCCAGCAGCTTGAACCAGGGGATCCGTACCTACGAGCAGTACTTC.

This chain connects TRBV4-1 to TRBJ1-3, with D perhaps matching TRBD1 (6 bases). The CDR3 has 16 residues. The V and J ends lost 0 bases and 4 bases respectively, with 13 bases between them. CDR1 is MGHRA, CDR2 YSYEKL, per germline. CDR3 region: CASSQDQGSPGNTIYF. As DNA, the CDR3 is TGCGCCAGCAGCCAAGATCAGGGGTCGCCCGGAAACACCATATATTTT.

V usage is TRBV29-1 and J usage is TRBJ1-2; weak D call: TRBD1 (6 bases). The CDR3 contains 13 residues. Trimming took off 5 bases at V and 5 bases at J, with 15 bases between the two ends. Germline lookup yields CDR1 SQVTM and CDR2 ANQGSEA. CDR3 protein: CSVPLTGKYGYTF. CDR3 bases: TGCAGCGTTCCCCTTACAGGGAAATATGGCTACACCTTC.

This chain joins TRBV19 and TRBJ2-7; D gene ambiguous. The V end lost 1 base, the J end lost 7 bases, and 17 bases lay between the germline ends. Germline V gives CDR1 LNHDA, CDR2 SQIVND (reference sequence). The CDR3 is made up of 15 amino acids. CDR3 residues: CASSIGTNSPREQYF. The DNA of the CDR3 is TGTGCCAGTAGTATAGGGACCAACTCCCCTCGGGAGCAGTACTTC.

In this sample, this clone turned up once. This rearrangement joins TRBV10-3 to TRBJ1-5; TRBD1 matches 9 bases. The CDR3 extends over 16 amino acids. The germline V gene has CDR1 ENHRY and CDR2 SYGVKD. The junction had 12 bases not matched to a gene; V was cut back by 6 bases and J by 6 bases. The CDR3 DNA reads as TGTGCCATCAGCCTTGGGGACAGGGCGGGAGGTCAGCCCCAGCATTTT. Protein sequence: CAISLGDRAGGQPQHF.

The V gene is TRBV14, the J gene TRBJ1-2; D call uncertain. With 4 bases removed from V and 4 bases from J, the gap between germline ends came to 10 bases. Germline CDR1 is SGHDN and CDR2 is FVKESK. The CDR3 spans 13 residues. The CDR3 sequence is CASSPLDIYGYTF. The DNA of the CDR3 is TGTGCCAGCAGCCCCCTAGACATCTATGGCTACACCTTC.

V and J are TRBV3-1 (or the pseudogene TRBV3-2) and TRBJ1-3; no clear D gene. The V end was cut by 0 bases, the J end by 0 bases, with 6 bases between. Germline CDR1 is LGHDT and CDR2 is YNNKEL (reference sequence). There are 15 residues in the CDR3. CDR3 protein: CASSQDRVSGNTIYF. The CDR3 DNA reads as TGTGCCAGCAGCCAAGATAGGGTCTCTGGAAACACCATATATTTT.

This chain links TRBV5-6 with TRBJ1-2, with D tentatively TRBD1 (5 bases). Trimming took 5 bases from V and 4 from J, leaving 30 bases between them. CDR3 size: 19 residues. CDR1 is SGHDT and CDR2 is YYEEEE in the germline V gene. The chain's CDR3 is CASSSTQGRLGSLRYGYTF. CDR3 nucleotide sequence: TGTGCCAGCAGTTCGACGCAGGGCCGCCTGGGAAGTTTGCGCTATGGCTACACCTTC.

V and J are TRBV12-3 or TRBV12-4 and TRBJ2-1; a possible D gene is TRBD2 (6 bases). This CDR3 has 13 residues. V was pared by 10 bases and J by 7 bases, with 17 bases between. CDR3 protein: CATRVVGRNEQFF. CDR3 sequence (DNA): TGTGCCACCCGGGTCGTGGGGAGGAATGAGCAGTTCTTC.

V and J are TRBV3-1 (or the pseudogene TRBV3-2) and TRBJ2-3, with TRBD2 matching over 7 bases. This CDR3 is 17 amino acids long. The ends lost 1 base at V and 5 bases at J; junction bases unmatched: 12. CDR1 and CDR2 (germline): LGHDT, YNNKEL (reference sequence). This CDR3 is CASSQAGTSDGLDTQYF. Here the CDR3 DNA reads TGTGCCAGCAGCCAAGCCGGAACTAGCGACGGATTAGATACGCAGTATTTT.

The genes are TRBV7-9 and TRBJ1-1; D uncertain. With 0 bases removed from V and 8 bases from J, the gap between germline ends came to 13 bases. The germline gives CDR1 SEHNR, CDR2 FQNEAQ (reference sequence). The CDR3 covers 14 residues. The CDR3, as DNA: TGTGCCAGCAGCTTAGCGATCAAGGCCGAGGAAGCTTTCTTT. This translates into CASSLAIKAEEAFF. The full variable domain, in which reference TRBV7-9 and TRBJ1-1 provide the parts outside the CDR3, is DTGVSQNPRHKITKRGQNVTFRCDPISEHNRLYWYRQTLGQGPEFLTYFQNEAQLEKSRLLSDRFSAERPKGSFSTLEIQRTEQGDSAMYLCASSLAIKAEEAFFGQGTRLTVV.

CDR3 coding DNA: TGTGCCACCAGTGATATGGGACAGGGTAGAGGCTACACCTTC. Its translation is CATSDMGQGRGYTF. V is TRBV24-1 and J is TRBJ1-2; 9 bases are shared with TRBD1. The germline CDR1 and CDR2 sequences are KGHDR and SFDVKD. This CDR3 comprises 14 residues. The V and J ends lost 3 bases and 8 bases, in that order; junction bases with no gene match: 6.

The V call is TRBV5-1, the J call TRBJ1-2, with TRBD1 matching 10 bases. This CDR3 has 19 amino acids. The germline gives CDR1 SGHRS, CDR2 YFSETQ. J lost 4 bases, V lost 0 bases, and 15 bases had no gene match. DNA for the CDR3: TGCGCCAGCAGCTTGGCATTGGGGACAGGGGAATATGGTAGCTATGGCTACACCTTC. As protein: CASSLALGTGEYGSYGYTF.

The CDR3: CASSYYGQETQYF. CDR3 DNA sequence: TGTGCCAGCAGTTACTATGGCCAAGAGACCCAGTACTTC. The chain has TRBV6-5 and TRBJ2-5, with no clear D. The CDR3 sequence is 13 residues long. Germline V gene sequence: CDR1 MNHEY, CDR2 SVGAGI. Trimming stripped 1 base from V and 1 base from J, with 4 bases between.

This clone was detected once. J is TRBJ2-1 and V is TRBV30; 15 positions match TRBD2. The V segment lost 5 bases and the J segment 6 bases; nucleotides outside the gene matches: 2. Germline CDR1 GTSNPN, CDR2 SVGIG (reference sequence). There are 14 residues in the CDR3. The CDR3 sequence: CAWRTSGGGNEQFF. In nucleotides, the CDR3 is TGTGCCTGGCGGACTAGCGGGGGGGGCAATGAGCAGTTCTTC.

The CDR3 bases are TGTGCCAGCAGCCAAGTTTATTGGGCGGATGAAGCTTTCTTT. Residues: CASSQVYWADEAFF. The rearrangement links TRBV14 to TRBJ1-1; D remains unclear. This CDR3 has 14 amino acids. Trimming took off 1 base at V and 7 bases at J, with 13 bases between the two ends. From germline, CDR1 is SGHDN and CDR2 FVKESK.

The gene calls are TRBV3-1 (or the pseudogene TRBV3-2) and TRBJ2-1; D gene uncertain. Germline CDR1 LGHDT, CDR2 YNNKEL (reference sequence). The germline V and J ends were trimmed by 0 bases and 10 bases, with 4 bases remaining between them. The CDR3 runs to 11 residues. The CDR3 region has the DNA TGTGCCAGCAGCCAAGACAGGGAGCAGTTCTTC. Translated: CASSQDREQFF.

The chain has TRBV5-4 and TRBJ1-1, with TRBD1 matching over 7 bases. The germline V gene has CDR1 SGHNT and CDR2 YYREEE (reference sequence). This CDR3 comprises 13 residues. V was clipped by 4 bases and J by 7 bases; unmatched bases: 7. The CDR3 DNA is TGTGCCAGCAGCCCTGGGGACAGAATTGAAGCTTTCTTT. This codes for CASSPGDRIEAFF.

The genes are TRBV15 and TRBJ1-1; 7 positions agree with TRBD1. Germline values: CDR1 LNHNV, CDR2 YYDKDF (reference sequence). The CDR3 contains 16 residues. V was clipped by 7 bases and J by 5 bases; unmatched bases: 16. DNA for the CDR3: TGTGCCACCAAGCCCCGGGACAGAGGGAATTGGACTGAAGCTTTCTTT. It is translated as CATKPRDRGNWTEAFF.

CDR3 coding DNA: TGTGCCAGCAGTCGAGCAACGTCAGGGGGCGCAGTGGCCGGGGAGCTGTTTTTT. This encodes CASSRATSGGAVAGELFF. V is TRBV25-1 and J is TRBJ2-2, with 8 nucleotides matching TRBD1. J gave up 6 bases and V 5 bases, and 17 bases lay outside the gene matches. The CDR3 sequence is 18 residues long. CDR1 and CDR2 (germline): MGHDK, SYGVNS.

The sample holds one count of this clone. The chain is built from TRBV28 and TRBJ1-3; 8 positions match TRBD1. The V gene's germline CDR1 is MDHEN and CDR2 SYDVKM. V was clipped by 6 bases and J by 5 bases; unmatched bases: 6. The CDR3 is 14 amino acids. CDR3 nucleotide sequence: TGTGCCAGCAGCCCAGGACAGGGAAGAAACACCATATATTTT. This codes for CASSPGQGRNTIYF.

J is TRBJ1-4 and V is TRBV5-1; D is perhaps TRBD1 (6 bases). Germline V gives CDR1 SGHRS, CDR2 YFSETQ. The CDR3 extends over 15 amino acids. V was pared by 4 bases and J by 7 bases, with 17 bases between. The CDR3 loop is CASSPRTGTFEKLFF. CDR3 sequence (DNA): TGCGCCAGCAGCCCCCGAACAGGGACCTTTGAAAAACTGTTTTTT.

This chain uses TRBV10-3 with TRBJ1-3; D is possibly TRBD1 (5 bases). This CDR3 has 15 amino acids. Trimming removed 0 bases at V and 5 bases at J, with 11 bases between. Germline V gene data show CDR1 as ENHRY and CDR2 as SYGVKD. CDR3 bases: TGTGCCATCAGTGAGTCCAACAGGTGGAGAAACACCATATATTTT. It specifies CAISESNRWRNTIYF.

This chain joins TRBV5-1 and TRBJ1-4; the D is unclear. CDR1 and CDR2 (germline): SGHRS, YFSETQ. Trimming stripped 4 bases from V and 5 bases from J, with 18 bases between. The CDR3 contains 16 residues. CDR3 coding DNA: TGCGCCAGCAGCACCACCGCGCGCCAGACCAATGAAAAACTGTTTTTT. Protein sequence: CASSTTARQTNEKLFF.

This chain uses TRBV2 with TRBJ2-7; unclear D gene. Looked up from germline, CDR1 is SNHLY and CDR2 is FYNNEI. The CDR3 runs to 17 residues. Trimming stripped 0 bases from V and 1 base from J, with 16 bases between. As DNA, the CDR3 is TGTGCCAGCAGTGAAGCGGTCTCTGCAAGGCGGTCCTACGAGCAGTACTTC. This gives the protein CASSEAVSARRSYEQYF.